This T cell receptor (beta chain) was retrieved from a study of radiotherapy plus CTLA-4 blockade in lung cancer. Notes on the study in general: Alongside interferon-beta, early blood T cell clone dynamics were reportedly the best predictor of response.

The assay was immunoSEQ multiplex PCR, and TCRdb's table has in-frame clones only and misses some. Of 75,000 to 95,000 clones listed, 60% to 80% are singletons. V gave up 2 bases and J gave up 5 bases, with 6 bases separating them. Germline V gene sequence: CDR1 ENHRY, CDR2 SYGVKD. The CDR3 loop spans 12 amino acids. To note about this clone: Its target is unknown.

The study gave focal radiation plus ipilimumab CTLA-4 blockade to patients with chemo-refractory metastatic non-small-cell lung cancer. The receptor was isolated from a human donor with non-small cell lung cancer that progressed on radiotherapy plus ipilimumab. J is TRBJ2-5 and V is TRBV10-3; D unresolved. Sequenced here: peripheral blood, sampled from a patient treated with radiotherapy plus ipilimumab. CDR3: CAISEKRETQYF. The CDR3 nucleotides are TGTGCCATCAGTGAGAAACGGGAGACCCAGTACTTC.